What follows are 12 T cell receptor beta chains derived from one specimen sequenced in a study of CD8 T cells in Susac syndrome. With random hexamers, reverse transcription was performed on about 0.45 to 1 ug of RNA. TCRdb used MiXCR to reprocess the immunoSEQ multiplex PCR reads, holding one entry per CDR3 protein. The sample holds some 190,000 distinct CDR3 sequences, 85% to 95% seen once. The sequenced sample consisted of CD4+ T cells from PBMCs. The source of these receptors is a human donor in good health.

The chain recombines TRBV6-5 with TRBJ1-2; no clear D gene. The CDR3 loop spans 10 amino acids. V was trimmed by 7 bases and J by 5 bases, leaving 5 bases between them. CDR1 is MNHEY, CDR2 SVGAGI, per germline. Here the CDR3 reads CASNDYGYTF. In DNA, the CDR3 is TGTGCCAGCAACGATTATGGCTACACCTTC.

The chain combines TRBV6-6 with TRBJ1-3; no reliable D call. V dropped 0 bases and J dropped 0 bases, with 9 bases sitting between them. The CDR3 is 16 residues long. Germline CDR1 and CDR2: MNHNY and SVGAGI (reference sequence). CDR3 residues: CASSYSRLSSGNTIYF. CDR3 bases: TGTGCCAGCAGTTACTCGAGGCTGAGCTCTGGAAACACCATATATTTT.

This chain links TRBV7-2 with TRBJ2-5; D is tentatively TRBD1 or TRBD2 (5 bases each). Germline loops: CDR1 SGHTA, CDR2 FQGNSA. The CDR3 is 14 residues long. Trimming left V 4 bases short and J 1 base short, with 10 bases between. The DNA of the CDR3 is TGTGCCAGCAGCTCGGGACCAGTCCAAGAGACCCAGTACTTC. It encodes CASSSGPVQETQYF. The variable domain in full, completed from reference TRBV7-2 and TRBJ2-5, reads GAGVSQSPSNKVTEKGKDVELRCDPISGHTALYWYRQSLGQGLEFLIYFQGNSAPDKSGLPSDRFSAERTGGSVSTLTIQRTQQEDSAVYLCASSSGPVQETQYFGPGTRLLVL.

V and J are TRBV28 and TRBJ2-7, with D perhaps matching TRBD2 (5 bases). The CDR3 spans 13 residues. The V end lost 5 bases, the J end lost 6 bases, and 14 bases lay between the germline ends. Germline V gives CDR1 MDHEN, CDR2 SYDVKM. The CDR3 coding sequence is TGTGCCAGCAGTCCCCCGGGGAGCCGCGAGCAGTACTTC. Protein sequence: CASSPPGSREQYF.

J is TRBJ1-1 and V is TRBV19; no firm D call. The germline gives CDR1 LNHDA, CDR2 SQIVND (reference sequence). Trimming cost V 6 bases and J 4 bases, with 15 bases left between them. There are 14 residues in the CDR3. The CDR3 loop reads CASRDGRWSTEAFF. As DNA, the CDR3 is TGTGCCAGTAGGGACGGGAGGTGGTCCACTGAAGCTTTCTTT.

This rearrangement joins TRBV5-6 to TRBJ2-2, with TRBD1 as a possible D gene (5 bases). Germline V lookup: CDR1 SGHDT, CDR2 YYEEEE. This CDR3 spans 14 amino acids. Deletions cut 4 bases from V and 0 bases from J, with 7 bases between. CDR3 coding DNA: TGTGCCAGCAGCCGGACACCGAACACCGGGGAGCTGTTTTTT. Translation gives CASSRTPNTGELFF.

This chain uses TRBV27 with TRBJ2-1; possible D gene TRBD1, 5 bases. Germline V lookup: CDR1 MNHEY, CDR2 SMNVEV (reference sequence). CDR3 size: 15 residues. The V gene lost 0 bases and the J gene lost 4 bases, with 10 bases spanning the gap. The CDR3 is CASSLSGPRYNEQFF. The CDR3 bases are TGTGCCAGCAGTTTATCGGGGCCAAGGTACAATGAGCAGTTCTTC.

The chain employs TRBV3-1 and TRBJ2-7; possible D gene TRBD1, 5 bases. CDR1 and CDR2 from the germline V gene are LGHDT and YNNKEL (reference sequence). CDR3 length equals 14 residues. V was trimmed by 5 bases and J by 3 bases, leaving 14 bases between them. CDR3 amino acids: CASSFGTGNYEQYF. Written as DNA, the CDR3 is TGTGCCAGCAGCTTTGGAACAGGTAACTACGAGCAGTACTTC.

The chain recombines TRBV29-1 with TRBJ2-1; TRBD2 matches 8 bases. Trimming cost V 7 bases and J 8 bases; bases outside gene matches: 10. The CDR3 length is 13 residues. Germline V gene sequence: CDR1 SQVTM, CDR2 ANQGSEA. In nucleotides, the CDR3 is TGCAGCGCCCGTAGCGGGATTGTGGATGAGCAGTTCTTC. It is translated as CSARSGIVDEQFF.

The chain is built from TRBV7-9 and TRBJ1-1, with a tentative D call TRBD1 (6 bases). The CDR3 extends over 14 amino acids. Germline V gene lookup returns CDR1 SEHNR and CDR2 FQNEAQ (reference sequence). The V end lost 5 bases, the J end lost 5 bases, and 15 bases lay between the germline ends. The CDR3 reads CASSRGGLATEAFF. In DNA, the CDR3 is TGTGCCAGCAGCCGAGGGGGGCTTGCGACTGAAGCTTTCTTT.

This clonotype was found a few times. This chain joins TRBV3-1 and TRBJ1-4; D is uncertain. The V end was cut by 3 bases, the J end by 7 bases, with 6 bases between. This CDR3 region has 12 residues. Germline loops: CDR1 LGHDT, CDR2 YNNKEL (reference sequence). The CDR3 DNA is TGTGCCAGCAGCCAGGAACGTGAAAAACTGTTTTTT. Protein product: CASSQEREKLFF.

The chain employs TRBV3-1 and TRBJ2-1; D is ambiguous. This CDR3 has 15 amino acids. Trimming shortened V by 3 bases and J by 4 bases, and 13 bases separated the two germline ends. Looked up from germline, CDR1 is LGHDT and CDR2 is YNNKEL (reference sequence). Here the CDR3 DNA reads TGTGCCAGCAGCCACGGTAGTAGTTTTTACAATGAGCAGTTCTTC. Protein: CASSHGSSFYNEQFF.